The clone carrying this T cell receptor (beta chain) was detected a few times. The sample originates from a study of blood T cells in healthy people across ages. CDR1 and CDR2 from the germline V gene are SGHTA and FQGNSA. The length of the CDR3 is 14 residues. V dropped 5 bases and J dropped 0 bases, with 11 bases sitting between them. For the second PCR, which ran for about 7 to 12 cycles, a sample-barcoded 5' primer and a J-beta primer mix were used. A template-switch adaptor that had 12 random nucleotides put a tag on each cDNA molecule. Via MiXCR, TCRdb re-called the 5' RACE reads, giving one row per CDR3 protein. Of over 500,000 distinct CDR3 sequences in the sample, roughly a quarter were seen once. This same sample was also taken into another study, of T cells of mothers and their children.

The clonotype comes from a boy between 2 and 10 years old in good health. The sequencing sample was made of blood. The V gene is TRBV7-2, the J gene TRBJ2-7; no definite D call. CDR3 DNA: TGTGCCAGCAGCCCTGTAGTGAGCTCCTACGAGCAGTACTTC. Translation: CASSPVVSSYEQYF.